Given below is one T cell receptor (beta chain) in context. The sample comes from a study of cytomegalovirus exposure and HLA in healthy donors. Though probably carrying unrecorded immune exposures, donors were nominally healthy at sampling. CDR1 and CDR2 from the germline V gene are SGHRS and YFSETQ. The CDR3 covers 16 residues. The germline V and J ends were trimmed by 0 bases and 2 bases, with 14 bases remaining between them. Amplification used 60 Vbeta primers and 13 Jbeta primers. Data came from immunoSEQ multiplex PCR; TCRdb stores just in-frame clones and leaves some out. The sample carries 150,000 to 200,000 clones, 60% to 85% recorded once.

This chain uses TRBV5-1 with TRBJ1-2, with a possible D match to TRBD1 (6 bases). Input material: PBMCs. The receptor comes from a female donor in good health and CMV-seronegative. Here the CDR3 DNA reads TGCGCCAGCAGCTTGGAGTCCGGACAGCCAAACTATGGCTACACCTTC. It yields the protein CASSLESGQPNYGYTF.